This T cell receptor beta chain is drawn from a study of blood T cell repertoires in COVID-19. Study at large: The United States, Italy and Spain were the sources of the acute and convalescent COVID-19 samples.

Cohort 3 recovery required two negative PCRs, clearance, or symptom resolution. How the authors handled the data: Estimation of nucleated cell counts relied on the amplification of reference gene primers. Profiled with immunoSEQ multiplex PCR; TCRdb holds only in-frame clones, not every one. V and J calls and clone size are as listed in that table; D and trimming were resolved from the DNA. Of about 330,000 clones detected, about 90% appear once; the ten largest clones hold less than 5.5%. V was pared by 4 bases and J by 5 bases, with 17 bases between. Germline CDR1 is SGHAT and CDR2 is FQNNGV. The CDR3 is made up of 15 amino acids.

The sequence was collected from a man aged 30-40 years who had recovered from COVID-19. The chain has TRBV11-2 and TRBJ1-1; possibly TRBD1 for D (6 bases). Source material: PBMCs or T cells enriched from blood (not recorded which). This chain's CDR3 is CASSWGLGAKTEAFF. The DNA of the CDR3 is TGTGCCAGCAGCTGGGGGCTGGGGGCGAAGACTGAAGCTTTCTTT.